This T cell receptor beta chain was recovered during a study of cytomegalovirus exposure and HLA in healthy donors. Study-level points and caveats: TCR beta V- and J-gene trimming, according to a later analysis, was linked to a missense DCLRE1C variant.

The study ran its PCR with 60 Vbeta and 13 Jbeta primers. Produced via immunoSEQ multiplex PCR; TCRdb's table is partial and in-frame only. Found here are under 200,000 clones, about 81% of them singletons; the top ten hold 1.5% to 2%. This clone was seen a few times. What it binds is unknown. V shed 5 bases and J shed 1 base, with 8 bases lying between them. Germline V gene lookup returns CDR1 MNHEY and CDR2 SMNVEV (reference sequence). This CDR3 has 13 amino acids. Donors were ostensibly healthy at sampling, although undocumented immune exposures were probable. The chain recombines TRBV27 with TRBJ1-1, with D unclear. Sequencing used PBMCs. This clonotype was obtained from a woman between 18 and 29 years old in good health and CMV-seronegative. The CDR3 DNA reads TGTGCCAGCAGTACACAGAGGAACACTGAAGCTTTCTTT. As protein: CASSTQRNTEAFF.